The 8 T cell receptor beta chains below all came from one sample that was sequenced in a study of T cell responses to AZD1222 COVID-19 vaccine. The method was immunoSEQ multiplex PCR; TCRdb's version includes in-frame clones alone and lacks a portion of them. The sample contains around 130,000 clones, more than 80% of which appear only once. This specimen consisted of peripheral blood, obtained on day 0 of AZD1222 vaccination. These receptors were taken from an adult in good health.

This rearrangement joins TRBV9 to TRBJ2-7; 7 nucleotides align to TRBD1. Germline lookup yields CDR1 SGDLS and CDR2 YYNGEE. The V segment lost 0 bases and the J segment 1 base; nucleotides outside the gene matches: 1. CDR3 length: 14 amino acids. CDR3 loop: CASSVGGQSYEQYF. The CDR3 bases are TGTGCCAGCAGCGTAGGGGGACAGTCCTACGAGCAGTACTTC.

CDR3 in DNA: TGTGCCAGCAGCGTCCACAGGGGGCAAGAGACCCAGTACTTC. It encodes CASSVHRGQETQYF. The rearrangement links TRBV9 to TRBJ2-5, with 8 bases fitting TRBD1. Germline V CDR1 and CDR2: SGDLS, YYNGEE. This CDR3 has 14 amino acids. J was trimmed by 2 bases and V by 2 bases; bases with no gene match: 2.

The chain employs TRBV18 and TRBJ1-5; D possibly corresponds to TRBD1 (5 bases). V was clipped by 6 bases and J by 0 bases, with 18 bases between them. The germline V gene has CDR1 KGHSH and CDR2 LQKENI. The CDR3 sequence is 17 residues long. In nucleotides, the CDR3 is TGTGCCAGCTCCCCGACAGTAGACCCCCTTAGCAATCAGCCCCAGCATTTT. It specifies CASSPTVDPLSNQPQHF.

This clone appeared a single time. The CDR3 here is CASSPDRSNYGYTF. The CDR3 DNA sequence: TGTGCCAGCAGCCCGGACCGTTCTAACTATGGCTACACCTTC. V and J are TRBV4-2 and TRBJ1-2; D call uncertain. The CDR3 extends over 14 amino acids. Trimming removed 4 bases from V and 0 bases from J, with 9 bases in between. Germline-derived CDR1 and CDR2 are LGHNA and YNFKEQ.

V usage is TRBV12-3 or TRBV12-4 and J usage is TRBJ1-1, with TRBD1 matching 7 bases. With 6 bases clipped from V and 6 bases from J, the junction kept 7 bases outside the gene matches. The CDR3 extends over 13 amino acids. The CDR3 region has the DNA TGTGCCAGCAGACCGGGGACAGTGCCTGAAGCTTTCTTT. Encoded protein: CASRPGTVPEAFF.

This chain uses TRBV28 with TRBJ1-5; D is possibly TRBD1 (5 bases). This CDR3 region has 16 residues. CDR1 is MDHEN and CDR2 is SYDVKM in the germline V gene. V was clipped by 0 bases and J by 2 bases, with 11 bases between them. CDR3 DNA sequence: TGTGCCAGCAGTTTATGGACGGGGACGGGCAATCAGCCCCAGCATTTT. It specifies CASSLWTGTGNQPQHF.

The genes are TRBV3-1 (or the pseudogene TRBV3-2) and TRBJ1-1; tentative D call: TRBD1 (6 bases). The V gene lost 6 bases and the J gene lost 4 bases, with 15 bases spanning the gap. This CDR3 spans 14 amino acids. The germline gives CDR1 LGHDT, CDR2 YNNKEL (reference sequence). CDR3 sequence: CASSLASGATEAFF. The CDR3 DNA reads TGTGCCAGCAGTCTGGCTTCAGGGGCCACTGAAGCTTTCTTT.

This chain joins TRBV27 and TRBJ2-1, with D possibly matching TRBD2 (6 bases). The CDR3 contains 14 residues. V dropped 7 bases and J dropped 1 base, with 11 bases sitting between them. CDR1 is MNHEY, CDR2 SMNVEV, per germline (reference sequence). The CDR3 spells CASTGGVSYNEQFF. In DNA, the CDR3 is TGTGCCAGCACCGGCGGGGTTTCCTACAATGAGCAGTTCTTC.